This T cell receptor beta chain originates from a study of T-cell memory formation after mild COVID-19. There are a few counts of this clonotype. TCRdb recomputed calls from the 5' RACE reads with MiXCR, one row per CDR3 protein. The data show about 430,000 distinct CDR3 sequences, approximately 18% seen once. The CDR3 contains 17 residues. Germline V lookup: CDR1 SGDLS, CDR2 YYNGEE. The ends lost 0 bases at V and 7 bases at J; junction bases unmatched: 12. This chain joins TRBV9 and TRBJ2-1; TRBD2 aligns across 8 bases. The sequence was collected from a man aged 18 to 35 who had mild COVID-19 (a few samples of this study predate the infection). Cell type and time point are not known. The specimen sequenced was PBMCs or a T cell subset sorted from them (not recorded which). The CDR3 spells CASSVAPFGGGRNEQFF. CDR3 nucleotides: TGTGCCAGCAGCGTAGCTCCCTTTGGCGGGGGGCGGAATGAGCAGTTCTTC. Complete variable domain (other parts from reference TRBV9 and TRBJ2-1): DSGVTQTPKHLITATGQRVTLRCSPRSGDLSVYWYQQSLDQGLQFLIQYYNGEERAKGNILERFSAQQFPDLHSELNLSSLELGDSALYFCASSVAPFGGGRNEQFFGPGTRLTVL.